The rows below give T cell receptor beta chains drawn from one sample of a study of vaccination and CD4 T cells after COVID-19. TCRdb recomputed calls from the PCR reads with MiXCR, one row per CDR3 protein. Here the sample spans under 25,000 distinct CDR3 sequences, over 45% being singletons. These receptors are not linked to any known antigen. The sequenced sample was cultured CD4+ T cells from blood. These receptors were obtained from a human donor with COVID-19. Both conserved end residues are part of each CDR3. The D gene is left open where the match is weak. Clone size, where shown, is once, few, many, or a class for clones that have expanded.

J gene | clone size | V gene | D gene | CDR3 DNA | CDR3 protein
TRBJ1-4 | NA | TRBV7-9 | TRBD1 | TGTGCCAGCAGTTTCAGGGGGCCGGAGGAAAAACTGTTTTTT | CASSFRGPEEKLFF
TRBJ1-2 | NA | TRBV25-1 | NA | TGTGCCAGCAGTGACCTGAGCCTTAACTATGGCTACACCTTC | CASSDLSLNYGYTF
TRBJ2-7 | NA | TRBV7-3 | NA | TGTGCCAGCAGCCCCCAAGGCAGCCTGAGCTCCTACGAGCAGTACTTC | CASSPQGSLSSYEQYF
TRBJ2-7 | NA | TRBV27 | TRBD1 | TGTGCCAGCAGACAGGGGGTCGAGCAGTACTTC | CASRQGVEQYF
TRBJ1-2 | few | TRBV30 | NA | TGTGCCTGGAGTGCGGGAACAGCGCAAATCTCTAACTATGGCTACACCTTC | CAWSAGTAQISNYGYTF
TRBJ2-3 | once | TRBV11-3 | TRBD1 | TGTGCCGGCACCTTGGGACAGGGAAGGAGTACAGATACGCAGTATTTT | CAGTLGQGRSTDTQYF
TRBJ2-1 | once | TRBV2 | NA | TGTGCCAGCAGTGATGGACCTAACCCTTACAATGAGCAGTTCTTC | CASSDGPNPYNEQFF
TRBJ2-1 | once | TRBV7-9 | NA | TGTGCCAGCAGCCGGGACCTCAATTCCTATGAGCAGTTCTTC | CASSRDLNSYEQFF
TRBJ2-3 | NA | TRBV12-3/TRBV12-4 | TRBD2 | TGTGCCAGCAGTGGGAATGTGGGGGGGGGAGATACGCAGTATTTT | CASSGNVGGGDTQYF
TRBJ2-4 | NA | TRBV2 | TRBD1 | TGTGCCAGCATGGGAACAGGGGTGGGCAAAAACATTCAGTACTTC | CASMGTGVGKNIQYF
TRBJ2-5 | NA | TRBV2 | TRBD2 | TGTGCCAGCAGTGCTAGCGGGGGGCCTCTAGAGGCCCAGTACTTC | CASSASGGPLEAQYF
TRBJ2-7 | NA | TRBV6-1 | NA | TGTGCCAGCAGTAAAAGGGACATATCCTACGAGCAGTACTTC | CASSKRDISYEQYF
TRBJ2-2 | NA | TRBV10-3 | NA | TGTGCCATCAGTGGGAGGGATACCGGGGAGCTGTTTTTT | CAISGRDTGELFF
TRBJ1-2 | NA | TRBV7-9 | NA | TGTGCCAGCAGCTTAAATGGCCACTATGGCTACACCTTC | CASSLNGHYGYTF
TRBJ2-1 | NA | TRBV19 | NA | TGTGCCAGTAGTATAGGGTTTGGACCTAACAATGAGCAGTTCTTC | CASSIGFGPNNEQFF
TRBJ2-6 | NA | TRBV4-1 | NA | TGCGCCAGCAGCCAACTTCCCCCTAGCTCTGGGGCCAACGTCCTGACTTTC | CASSQLPPSSGANVLTF
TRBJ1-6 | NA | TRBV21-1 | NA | TGTGCCAGCAGCAAAGCGGGGCGGGATTCACCCCTCCACTTT | CASSKAGRDSPLHF
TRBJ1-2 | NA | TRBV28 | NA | TGTGCCAGCAGTTCAGGGATCTATGGCTACACCTTC | CASSSGIYGYTF
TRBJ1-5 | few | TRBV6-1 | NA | TGTGCCAGCAGTGAATCACCCCCCCAGGGCTCTAATCAGCCCCAGCATTTT | CASSESPPQGSNQPQHF